The entry below gives a single T cell receptor beta chain sequence along with its context. No cognate antigen has been identified for it. Nothing much larger sits one base from this clone, and base qualities are not available. The record originates from a study of blood T cell repertoires in COVID-19 (dated by TCRdb to the early 2020s). Study-wide context: Samples from collaborators originated in the United States, Italy and Spain and spanned both the acute and convalescent phases of COVID-19. The repertoires were released in a freely available public database intended as a resource for research on the immune response to SARS-CoV-2. The samples were drawn from two sources: the first 160 participants of the ongoing ImmuneRACE study, and 1,000 to 1,500 subjects contributed by 6 global collaborators. Deeply sampled blood TCRbeta repertoires from subjects exposed to, actively infected with, or recovered from COVID-19 were included in the dataset. HLA class I and class II types, where available, came from metadata supplied by the sample provider rather than from assay-based typing. A de-identified subject ID, COVID-19 status, age in years and sex were almost always included in the sample metadata. The prospective study material was composed of cDNA or gDNA derived from T cells, B-cell-depleted T cells, or PBMCs. What the study reported, not specific to this receptor: How much clinical and demographic metadata was included differed by source and by participant, and the metadata was provided uncurated.

Participants in the prospective study were aged roughly 18 to 100 years, lived in 20 to 25 United States geographic areas, and enrolled through a virtual design. Cohort assignment in the prospective study relied on participant-reported clinical history from a screening survey and a study questionnaire. Each participant in the prospective study had whole blood, serum and a nasopharyngeal or oropharyngeal swab collected by mobile phlebotomists. Prospective study participants could optionally give additional blood draws and questionnaires over a roughly two-month period. Before DNA extraction, prospective study blood samples were shipped either frozen or at room temperature. The germline V gene encodes CDR1 SGHVS and CDR2 FQNEAQ. The CDR3 numbers 17 residues from cysteine through phenylalanine. Here the CDR3 DNA is all that survives: 51 bases in frame from base 1. V is cut back by 3 bases and J by 2 bases, with 7 bases in the junction unmatched.

The immunoSEQ Assay, a bias-controlled multiplex PCR, was used to amplify TCRbeta CDR3 regions from genomic DNA. The published analysis was carried out like this. The number of nucleated cells in each sample was estimated by amplification of reference gene primers within the assay. To quantify the absolute abundance of each unique TCRbeta CDR3 rearrangement, sequence reads were collapsed and filtered. For each sample, productive Simpson clonality was calculated by taking the square root of Simpson's diversity index across productive rearrangements. In its TCRdb copy, this immuneACCESS table keeps in-frame sequences only and misses some clones. Where compared with another copy, unresolved V genes explain less than half of these, and the others have no known cause. V, J and clone size reflect that table, while D and trimming were determined from the DNA. The sample records fewer than 500,000 clones, 70% to 90% of which are singletons. Under 2% of the sample is held by the ten biggest clonotypes.

The V and J genes are TRBV7-8 and TRBJ2-6, with 7 junctional bases fitting TRBD1. The sequenced sample consisted of PBMCs or T cells enriched from blood (not recorded which). This sequence originates from a woman younger than 35 with acute COVID-19. The nucleotide sequence reads TGTGCCAGCAGCTTTTATAAGGGGGCGCCTGGGGCCAACGTCCTGACTTTC. Its translation is CASSFYKGAPGANVLTF. The full variable domain, with segments outside the CDR3 supplied by the reference TRBV7-8 and TRBJ2-6 proteins, appears as GAGVSQSPRYKVAKRGQDVALRCDPISGHVSLFWYQQALGQGPEFLTYFQNEAQLDKSGLPSDRFFAERPEGSVSTLKIQRTQQEDSAVYLCASSFYKGAPGANVLTFGAGSRLTVL.